Sequencing of this T cell receptor beta chain was carried out in a study of long-term antiretroviral therapy in people with HIV. Overall study findings and caveats: Relative to control repertoires, HIV repertoires exhibited narrower CDR3 length ranges. The repertoire was dominated at all time points by clones expanded before ART. ART adherence, viral resistance and therapy changes were undocumented. The study found that diversity rose after ART but stayed below transplant donor controls.

With regard to this clone: Its target is not known.

Looked up from germline, CDR1 is SGHAT and CDR2 is FQNNGV. The CDR3 is 13 residues long. Trimming took 1 base from V and 4 from J, leaving 5 bases between them. The assay used was immunoSEQ (version v3.0), run at survey level. Profiled with immunoSEQ multiplex PCR; TCRdb holds only in-frame clones, not every one. The sample records fewer than 30,000 clones, about 80% being singletons. This TCR was sampled from a young man with HIV. The chain has TRBV11-2 and TRBJ1-5; D not resolved. The material sequenced was unsorted PBMCs, taken 0.7 years before starting antiretroviral therapy. Here the CDR3 DNA reads TGTGCCAGCAGCTTAGGGCAGAATCAGCCCCAGCATTTT. Its translation is CASSLGQNQPQHF.